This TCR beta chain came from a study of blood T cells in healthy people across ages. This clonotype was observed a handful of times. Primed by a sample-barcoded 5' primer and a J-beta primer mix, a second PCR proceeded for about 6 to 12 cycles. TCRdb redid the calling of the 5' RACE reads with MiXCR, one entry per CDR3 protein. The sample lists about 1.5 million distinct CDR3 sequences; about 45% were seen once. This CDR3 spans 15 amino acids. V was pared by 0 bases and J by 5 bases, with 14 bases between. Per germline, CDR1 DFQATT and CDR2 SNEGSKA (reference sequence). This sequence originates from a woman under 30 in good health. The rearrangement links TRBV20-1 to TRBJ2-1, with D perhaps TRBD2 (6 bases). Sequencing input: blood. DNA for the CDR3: TGCAGTGCTAGAGATGGGACTGCCGCGGACAATGAGCAGTTCTTC. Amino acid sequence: CSARDGTAADNEQFF.